These 9 T cell receptor beta chains were sequenced from one sample in a study of tumor-infiltrating lymphocytes in primary liver carcinoma. Unsorted bulk tissue (about 20-32 mg) underwent RNA and DNA co-extraction. The input was approximately 500 ng total RNA; TCR beta cDNA was made from it with a constant-region primer. Investigators got TCR beta libraries out of three nested multiplex PCR rounds, done with slightly modified ARM-PCR. Running around 9 cycles apiece, the first two PCR rounds relied on TRBV1-TRBV30 forward primers together with a C-beta reverse primer. TCRdb used MiXCR to reprocess the multiplex PCR reads, holding one entry per CDR3 protein. The data hold approximately 46,000 distinct CDR3 sequences, with more than 70% observed a single time. The specimen was tumor-adjacent normal liver tissue. These receptors all stem from a woman in her 30s with primary liver carcinoma and hepatitis B virus infection.

Turning to this clonotype: The CDR3 does not close with the conserved phenylalanine or tryptophan, likely indicating a read error. The chain carries TRBV11-2 and TRBJ2-3, with D tentatively TRBD2 (5 bases). This CDR3 has 16 amino acids. The germline CDR1 and CDR2 sequences are SGHAT and FQNNGV. As DNA, the CDR3 is TGTGTCGGCAGCCCGAGGGAGACGTCGAGCACAGATACGCAGTATTTA. Protein product: CVGSPRETSSTDTQYL.

The V call is TRBV7-3, the J call TRBJ2-2; D not certain. Germline V gene sequence: CDR1 SGHTA, CDR2 FQGTGA. V was trimmed by 5 bases and J by 6 bases, leaving 7 bases between them. This CDR3 spans 12 amino acids. CDR3 loop: CASSIQAGELFF. CDR3 bases: TGTGCCAGCAGCATTCAGGCCGGGGAGCTGTTTTTT. Looking up the rest from reference TRBV7-3 and TRBJ2-2 gives the full variable domain: GAGVSQTPSNKVTEKGKYVELRCDPISGHTALYWYRQSLGQGPEFLIYFQGTGAADDSGLPNDRFFAVRPEGSVSTLKIQRTERGDSAVYLCASSIQAGELFFGEGSRLTVL.

To note about this clonotype: This CDR3 fails to terminate in the conserved phenylalanine or tryptophan, so it likely reflects a read error. It is unclear where the CDR3 begins or ends on the DNA, so no DNA is shown, and the CDR3 is as TCRdb lists it. The chain uses TRBV7-8 and TRBJ2-3; the table calls TRBD2, which could not be checked here. CDR1 SGHVS and CDR2 FQNEAQ come from the germline V gene. The CDR3 has 13 amino acids, counting both end residues. CDR3 region: CANSSLVSDTRYS.

The genes are TRBV13 and TRBJ2-3; maybe TRBD2 (7 bases). The CDR3 spans 14 residues. V lost 5 bases to trimming and J lost 10 bases, with 19 bases between them. From germline, CDR1 is PRHDT and CDR2 FYEKMQ (reference sequence). CDR3: CASSKELGGDAQYF. The CDR3 region has the DNA TGTGCCAGCAGCAAGGAACTAGGGGGGGATGCGCAGTATTTT.

This clonotype was counted ten times or more. The chain carries TRBV5-1 and TRBJ1-2, with 7 bases that match TRBD1. CDR1 and CDR2 (germline): SGHRS, YFSETQ. The CDR3 covers 14 residues. Unmatched junction bases numbered 3, after V lost 4 bases and J lost 0 bases. This chain's CDR3 is CASSDGTANYGYTF. The DNA of the CDR3 is TGCGCCAGCAGCGACGGGACAGCTAACTATGGCTACACCTTC. Full variable domain (remainder filled in from reference TRBV5-1 and TRBJ1-2): KAGVTQTPRYLIKTRGQQVTLSCSPISGHRSVSWYQQTPGQGLQFLFEYFSETQRNKGNFPGRFSGRQFSNSRSEMNVSTLELGDSALYLCASSDGTANYGYTFGSGTRLTVV.

This clonotype was detected ten times or more. The J gene is TRBJ2-7, the V gene TRBV7-9; 10 bases are shared with TRBD1. The V and J ends lost 4 bases and 4 bases, in that order; junction bases with no gene match: 13. CDR3 length equals 17 residues. The germline gives CDR1 SEHNR, CDR2 FQNEAQ (reference sequence). Here the CDR3 DNA reads TGTGCCAGCAGCTCAGAAGTTCCGGGACAGGGGCGGTACGAGCAGTACTTC. Protein product: CASSSEVPGQGRYEQYF.

Concerning this clonotype: At one end the junction does not follow the germline gene, possibly because of a read error. The chain carries TRBV6-2 or TRBV6-3 and TRBJ1-5, with a tentative D call TRBD1 (5 bases). The germline CDR1 and CDR2 sequences are MNHEY and SVGEGT. The CDR3 sequence is 13 residues long. The DNA of the CDR3 is TGTGCCGGCAGTTACTCAGGGTGCCAGCCCCAGCATTTT. Translated, it gives CAGSYSGCQPQHF.

Points on this clonotype: Germline is not matched at one junction end, which may reflect a read error. This chain uses TRBV6-1 with TRBJ2-1; 10 bases are a match to TRBD2. Germline V lookup: CDR1 MNHNS, CDR2 SASEGT. The CDR3 length is 16 residues. CDR3 DNA: TGTGTCAGCAGTGAAGCGGGGGGGTCTGGGCACGATGAGCAGTTCTTC. Encoded protein: CVSSEAGGSGHDEQFF.

Comments on this clonotype: The conserved phenylalanine or tryptophan normally closing the CDR3 is absent here, so this likely arose from a read error. This chain uses TRBV29-1 with TRBJ1-1, with D uncertain. V lost 5 bases, J lost 5 bases, and 12 bases lay in between. CDR3 length: 12 residues. Per the germline V gene, CDR1 is SQVTM and CDR2 is ANQGSEA. The CDR3 is CSVQQRWTEAFS. The CDR3 DNA sequence: TGCAGCGTTCAACAGAGATGGACTGAAGCTTTCTCT.